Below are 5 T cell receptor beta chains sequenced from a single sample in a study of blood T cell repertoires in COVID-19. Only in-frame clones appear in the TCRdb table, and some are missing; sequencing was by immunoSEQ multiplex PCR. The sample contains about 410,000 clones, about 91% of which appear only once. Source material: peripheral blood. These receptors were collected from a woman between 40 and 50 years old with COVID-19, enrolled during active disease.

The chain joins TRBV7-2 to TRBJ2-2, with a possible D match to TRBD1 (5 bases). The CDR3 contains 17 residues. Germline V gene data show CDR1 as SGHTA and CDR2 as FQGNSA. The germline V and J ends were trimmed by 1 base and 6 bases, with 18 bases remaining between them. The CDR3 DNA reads TGTGCCAGCAGCTTAGAAGGGGTTTCCCTCGACGCCGGGGAGCTGTTTTTT. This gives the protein CASSLEGVSLDAGELFF.

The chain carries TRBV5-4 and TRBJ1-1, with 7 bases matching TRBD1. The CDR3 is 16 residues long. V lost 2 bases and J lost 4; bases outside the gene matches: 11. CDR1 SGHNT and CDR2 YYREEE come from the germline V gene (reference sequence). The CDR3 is CASSFAPGRGFTEAFF. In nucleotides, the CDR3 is TGTGCCAGCAGCTTCGCTCCCGGCAGGGGGTTCACTGAAGCTTTCTTT.

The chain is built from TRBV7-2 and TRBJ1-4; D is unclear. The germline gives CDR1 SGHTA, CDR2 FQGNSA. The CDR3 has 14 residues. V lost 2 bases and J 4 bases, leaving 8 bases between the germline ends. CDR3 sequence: CASSLRGYNEKLFF. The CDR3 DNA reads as TGTGCCAGCAGCTTAAGAGGATATAATGAAAAACTGTTTTTT.

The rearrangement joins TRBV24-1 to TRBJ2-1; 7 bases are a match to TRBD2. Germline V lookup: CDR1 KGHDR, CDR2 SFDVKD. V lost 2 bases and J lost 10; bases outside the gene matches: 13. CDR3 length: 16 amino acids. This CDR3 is CATSDWGGGFPIEQFF. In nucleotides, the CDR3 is TGTGCCACCAGTGATTGGGGCGGGGGATTCCCCATAGAGCAGTTCTTC.

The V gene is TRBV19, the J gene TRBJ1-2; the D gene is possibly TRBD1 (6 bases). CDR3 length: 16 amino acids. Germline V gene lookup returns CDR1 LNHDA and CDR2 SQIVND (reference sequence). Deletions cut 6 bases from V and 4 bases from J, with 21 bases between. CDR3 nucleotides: TGTGCCAGTAGAGACCAGGGGACCTCACCAATCTATGGCTACACCTTC. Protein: CASRDQGTSPIYGYTF.